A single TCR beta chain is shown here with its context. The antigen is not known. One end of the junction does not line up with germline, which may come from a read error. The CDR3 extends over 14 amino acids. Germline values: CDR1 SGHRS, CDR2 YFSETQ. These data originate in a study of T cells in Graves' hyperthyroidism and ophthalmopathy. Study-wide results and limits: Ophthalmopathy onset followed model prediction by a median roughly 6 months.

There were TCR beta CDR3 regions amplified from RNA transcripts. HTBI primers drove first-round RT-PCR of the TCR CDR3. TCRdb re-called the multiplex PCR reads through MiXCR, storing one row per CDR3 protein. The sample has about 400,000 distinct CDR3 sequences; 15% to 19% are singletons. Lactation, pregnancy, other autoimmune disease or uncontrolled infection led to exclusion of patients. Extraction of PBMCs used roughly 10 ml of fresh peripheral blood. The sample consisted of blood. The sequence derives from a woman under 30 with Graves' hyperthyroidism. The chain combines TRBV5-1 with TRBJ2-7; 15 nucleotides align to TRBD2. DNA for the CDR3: TGCGTCAGCAGCCCCGGGACTAGCGGGGGGAAGCAGTACTTC. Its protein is CVSSPGTSGGKQYF.